The 16 T cell receptor beta chains below all came from one sample that was sequenced in a study of cytomegalovirus exposure and HLA in healthy donors. Generated by immunoSEQ multiplex PCR, the TCRdb table keeps only in-frame clones and is missing some. The sample holds about 130,000 clones, roughly nine tenths seen once. The specimen sequenced was PBMCs. Every receptor here comes from a woman between 18 and 29 years old in good health and CMV-seropositive.

The DNA of the CDR3 is TGTGCCAGCAGCCAATCCCTCCTAGCGGGGGGGGCAGATACGCAGTATTTT. Translating it yields CASSQSLLAGGADTQYF. The rearrangement links TRBV11-2 to TRBJ2-3; TRBD2 aligns across 12 bases. Germline trimming cut 5 bases from V and 4 bases from J; bases unmatched to any gene: 10. There are 17 residues in the CDR3. Germline V gene data show CDR1 as SGHAT and CDR2 as FQNNGV.

The CDR3 spells CASSAQGGGETQYF. The DNA for the CDR3 is TGTGCCAGCAGCGCCCAGGGGGGTGGGGAGACCCAGTACTTC. The gene calls are TRBV27 and TRBJ2-5, with D maybe TRBD1 (7 bases). Germline V gene lookup returns CDR1 MNHEY and CDR2 SMNVEV (reference sequence). V was clipped by 6 bases and J by 5 bases, with 16 bases between them. CDR3 length: 14 residues.

This clone showed up just once. The chain recombines TRBV11-2 with TRBJ2-7; 7 bases are shared with TRBD2. CDR3 length: 15 amino acids. The germline gives CDR1 SGHAT, CDR2 FQNNGV. With 1 base clipped from V and 5 bases from J, the junction kept 8 bases outside the gene matches. The CDR3 sequence is CASSLGAGRDDEQYF. For the CDR3, the DNA is TGTGCCAGCAGCTTAGGCGCTGGGAGGGACGACGAGCAGTACTTC.

The genes are TRBV5-1 and TRBJ2-7; a possible D gene is TRBD1 (5 bases). V was clipped by 0 bases and J by 3 bases, with 7 bases between them. Germline CDR1 and CDR2: SGHRS and YFSETQ. The CDR3 has 13 residues. The CDR3 bases are TGCGCCAGCAGCTTGGCAGGGAACTACGAGCAGTACTTC. Encoded protein: CASSLAGNYEQYF.

V is TRBV10-3 and J is TRBJ2-2; TRBD1 matches at 8 bases. The CDR3 sequence is 12 residues long. Losses at the gene ends were 6 bases for V and 7 bases for J; bases not matched to a gene: 1. Germline loops: CDR1 ENHRY, CDR2 SYGVKD. Here the CDR3 reads CAIRQGVGELFF. For the CDR3, the DNA is TGTGCCATCAGACAGGGGGTCGGGGAGCTGTTTTTT.

This rearrangement joins TRBV7-6 to TRBJ2-3; possible D gene TRBD2, 6 bases. V was clipped by 3 bases and J by 7 bases, with 11 bases between them. The CDR3 is 13 residues long. Germline values: CDR1 SGHVS, CDR2 FNYEAQ. The CDR3 nucleotides read TGTGCCAGCAGCTTCGAAAGGGACTATACGCAGTATTTT. Residues: CASSFERDYTQYF.

The chain uses TRBV30 and TRBJ2-1; unclear D gene. V was pared by 3 bases and J by 3 bases, with 9 bases between. CDR3 length equals 13 residues. Germline CDR1 reads GTSNPN; CDR2 reads SVGIG (reference sequence). The chain's CDR3 is CAWSVTSYNEQFF. For the CDR3, the DNA is TGTGCCTGGAGCGTAACAAGCTACAATGAGCAGTTCTTC.

The chain links TRBV11-2 to TRBJ2-7; 9 bases match TRBD1. Germline V lookup: CDR1 SGHAT, CDR2 FQNNGV. V trimming: 5 bases; J trimming: 4 bases; junction bases outside the gene matches: 12. CDR3 length: 16 residues. The CDR3 region is CASSPEVGTGTYEQYF. CDR3 DNA sequence: TGTGCCAGCAGCCCGGAGGTCGGGACAGGGACGTACGAGCAGTACTTC.

The chain recombines TRBV19 with TRBJ2-2; D possibly corresponds to TRBD2 (5 bases). The CDR3 runs 12 residues. With 1 base removed from V and 8 bases from J, the gap between germline ends came to 5 bases. Germline CDR1 reads LNHDA; CDR2 reads SQIVND (reference sequence). This CDR3 is CASSIGEGELFF. DNA of the CDR3: TGTGCCAGTAGTATAGGGGAGGGGGAGCTGTTTTTT. The variable domain in full, completed from reference TRBV19 and TRBJ2-2, reads DGGITQSPKYLFRKEGQNVTLSCEQNLNHDAMYWYRQDPGQGLRLIYYSQIVNDFQKGDIAEGYSVSREKKESFPLTVTSAQKNPTAFYLCASSIGEGELFFGEGSRLTVL.

The genes are TRBV10-2 and TRBJ2-5, with a possible D match to TRBD1 (6 bases). The V end lost 5 bases, the J end lost 1 base, and 14 bases lay between the germline ends. CDR3 size: 15 residues. Germline CDR1 reads WSHSY; CDR2 reads SAAADI. CDR3: CASSIIQGPQETQYF. The DNA for the CDR3 is TGCGCCAGCAGTATCATACAGGGTCCCCAAGAGACCCAGTACTTC.

The chain combines TRBV28 with TRBJ1-1; no reliable D call. V was clipped by 3 bases and J by 4 bases, with 18 bases between them. This CDR3 has 16 amino acids. The germline gives CDR1 MDHEN, CDR2 SYDVKM. In DNA, the CDR3 is TGTGCCAGCAGTTTTGACCCGGGCCAGCGGTCCACTGAAGCTTTCTTT. Protein product: CASSFDPGQRSTEAFF.

This chain joins TRBV29-1 and TRBJ2-5; 9 bases line up with TRBD2. V was pared by 3 bases and J by 4 bases, with 3 bases of the junction left unmatched. The V gene's germline CDR1 is SQVTM and CDR2 ANQGSEA. This CDR3 comprises 13 residues. The CDR3 sequence: CSVDPGLAETQYF. The CDR3 bases are TGCAGCGTTGACCCGGGACTAGCAGAGACCCAGTACTTC.

The gene calls are TRBV5-4 and TRBJ2-6; D uncertain. The CDR3 contains 19 residues. V lost 2 bases and J 3 bases, leaving 21 bases between the germline ends. The germline CDR1 and CDR2 sequences are SGHNT and YYREEE (reference sequence). The CDR3 sequence: CASSFRLQVGSGGANVLTF. The CDR3 DNA reads as TGTGCCAGCAGCTTTAGGTTGCAGGTCGGAAGTGGTGGGGCCAACGTCCTGACTTTC.

This chain joins TRBV7-2 and TRBJ1-1; tentatively, D is TRBD1 (6 bases). The germline gives CDR1 SGHTA, CDR2 FQGNSA. The CDR3 consists of 13 residues. V lost 4 bases and J 5 bases, leaving 11 bases between the germline ends. The DNA of the CDR3 is TGTGCCAGCAGCTCGGACAGACGGACTGAAGCTTTCTTT. Amino acid sequence: CASSSDRRTEAFF.

The V and J genes are TRBV28 and TRBJ1-4; tentatively, D is TRBD1 (5 bases). Germline V lookup: CDR1 MDHEN, CDR2 SYDVKM. The germline V and J ends were trimmed by 3 bases and 7 bases, with 15 bases remaining between them. The CDR3 loop spans 15 amino acids. CDR3 region: CASSFERAGGEKLFF. The CDR3 DNA reads TGTGCCAGCAGTTTCGAACGCGCCGGGGGTGAAAAACTGTTTTTT.

V and J are TRBV6-4 and TRBJ2-2; D is ambiguous. Deletions cut 4 bases from V and 2 bases from J, with 8 bases between. The CDR3 has 14 amino acids. Per the germline V gene, CDR1 is MRHNA and CDR2 is SNTAGT. CDR3 in amino acids: CASSAEINTGELFF. CDR3 coding DNA: TGTGCCAGCAGTGCCGAGATTAACACCGGGGAGCTGTTTTTT.